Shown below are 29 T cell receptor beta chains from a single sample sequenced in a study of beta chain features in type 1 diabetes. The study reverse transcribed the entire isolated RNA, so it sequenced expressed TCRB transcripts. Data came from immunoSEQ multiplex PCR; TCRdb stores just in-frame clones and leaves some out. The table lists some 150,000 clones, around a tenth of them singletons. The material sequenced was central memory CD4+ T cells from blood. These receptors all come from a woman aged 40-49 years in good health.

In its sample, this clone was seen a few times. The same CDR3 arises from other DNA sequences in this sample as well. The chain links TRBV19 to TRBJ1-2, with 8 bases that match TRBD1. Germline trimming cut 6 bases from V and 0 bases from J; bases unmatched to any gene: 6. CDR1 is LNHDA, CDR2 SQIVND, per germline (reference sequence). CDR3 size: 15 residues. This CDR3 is CASSRGQVANYGYTF. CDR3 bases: TGTGCCAGTAGCAGGGGACAGGTAGCTAACTATGGCTACACCTTC.

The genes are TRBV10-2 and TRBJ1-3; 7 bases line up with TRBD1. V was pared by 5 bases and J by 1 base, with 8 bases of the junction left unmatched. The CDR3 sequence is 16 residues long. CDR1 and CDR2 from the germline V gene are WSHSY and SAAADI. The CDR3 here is CASSLQGFRSGNTIYF. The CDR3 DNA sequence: TGCGCCAGCAGTTTACAGGGGTTCCGTTCTGGAAACACCATATATTTT.

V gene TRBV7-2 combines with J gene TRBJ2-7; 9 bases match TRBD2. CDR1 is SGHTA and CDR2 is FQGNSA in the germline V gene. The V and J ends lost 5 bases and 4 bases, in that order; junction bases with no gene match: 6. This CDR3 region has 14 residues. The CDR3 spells CASSTSGGKYEQYF. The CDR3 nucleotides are TGTGCCAGCAGCACAAGCGGGGGGAAGTACGAGCAGTACTTC.

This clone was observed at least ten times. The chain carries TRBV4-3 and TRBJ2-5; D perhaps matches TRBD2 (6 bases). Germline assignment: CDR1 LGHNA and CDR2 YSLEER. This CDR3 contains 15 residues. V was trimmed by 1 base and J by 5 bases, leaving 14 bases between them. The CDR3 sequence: CASSQGPQRGETQYF. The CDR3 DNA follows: TGCGCCAGCAGCCAAGGTCCCCAACGGGGGGAGACCCAGTACTTC.

CDR3 amino acids: CASSVDREGNSPLHF. As DNA, the CDR3 is TGTGCCAGCAGTGTTGACAGGGAAGGAAATTCACCCCTCCACTTT. The chain couples TRBV2 to TRBJ1-6, with 7 nucleotides matching TRBD1. The CDR3 runs 15 residues. V trimming: 4 bases; J trimming: 7 bases; junction bases outside the gene matches: 7. The germline V gene has CDR1 SNHLY and CDR2 FYNNEI.

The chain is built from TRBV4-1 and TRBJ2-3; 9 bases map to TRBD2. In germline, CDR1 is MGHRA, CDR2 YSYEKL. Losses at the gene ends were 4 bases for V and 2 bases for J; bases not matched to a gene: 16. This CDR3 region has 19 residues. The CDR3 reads CASSRTDPTSGGFTDTQYF. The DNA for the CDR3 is TGCGCCAGCAGCCGAACCGACCCGACTAGCGGAGGCTTCACAGATACGCAGTATTTT.

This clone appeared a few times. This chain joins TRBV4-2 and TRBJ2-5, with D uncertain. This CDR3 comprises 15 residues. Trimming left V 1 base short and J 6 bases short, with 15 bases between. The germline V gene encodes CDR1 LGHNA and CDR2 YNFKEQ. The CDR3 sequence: CASSQGELLIKTQYF. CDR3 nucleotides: TGTGCCAGCAGCCAAGGAGAACTCTTAATAAAGACCCAGTACTTC.

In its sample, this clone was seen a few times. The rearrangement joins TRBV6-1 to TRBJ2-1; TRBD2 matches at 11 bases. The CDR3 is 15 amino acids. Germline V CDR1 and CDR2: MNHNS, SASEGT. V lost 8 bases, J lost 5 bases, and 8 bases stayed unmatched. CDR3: CASGTGTSGNNEQFF. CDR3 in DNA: TGTGCCAGCGGCACCGGGACTAGCGGAAACAATGAGCAGTTCTTC.

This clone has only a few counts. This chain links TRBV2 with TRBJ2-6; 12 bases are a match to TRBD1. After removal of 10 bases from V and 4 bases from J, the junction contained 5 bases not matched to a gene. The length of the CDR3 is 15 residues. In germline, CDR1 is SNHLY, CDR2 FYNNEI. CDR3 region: CATGQGARGANVLTF. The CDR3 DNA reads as TGTGCCACGGGACAGGGGGCGCGGGGGGCCAACGTCCTGACTTTC.

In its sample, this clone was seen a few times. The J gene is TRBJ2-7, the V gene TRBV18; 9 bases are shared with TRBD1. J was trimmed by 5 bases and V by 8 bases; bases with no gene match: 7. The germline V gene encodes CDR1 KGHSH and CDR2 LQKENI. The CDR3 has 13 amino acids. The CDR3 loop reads CASQARQGDEQYF. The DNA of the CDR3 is TGTGCCAGCCAAGCCCGACAGGGGGACGAGCAGTACTTC.

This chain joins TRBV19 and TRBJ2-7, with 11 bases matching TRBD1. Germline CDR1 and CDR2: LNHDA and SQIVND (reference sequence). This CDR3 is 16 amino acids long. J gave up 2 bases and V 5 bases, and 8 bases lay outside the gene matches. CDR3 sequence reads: CASSPLLGQGAYEQYF. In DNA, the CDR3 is TGTGCCAGTAGTCCCTTATTGGGACAGGGGGCCTACGAGCAGTACTTC.

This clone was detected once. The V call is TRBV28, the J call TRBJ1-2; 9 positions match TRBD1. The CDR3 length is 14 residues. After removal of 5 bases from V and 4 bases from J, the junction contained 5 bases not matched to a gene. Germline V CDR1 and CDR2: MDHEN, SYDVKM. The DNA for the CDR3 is TGTGCCAGCAGTCCTACAGGGGGCGCCTATGGCTACACCTTC. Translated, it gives CASSPTGGAYGYTF.

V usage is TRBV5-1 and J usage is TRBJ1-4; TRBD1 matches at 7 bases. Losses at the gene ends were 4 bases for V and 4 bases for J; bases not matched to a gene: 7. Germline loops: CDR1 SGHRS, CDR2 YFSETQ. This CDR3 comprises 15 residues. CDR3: CASSPRDSRNEKLFF. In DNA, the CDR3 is TGCGCCAGCAGCCCTCGGGACAGCCGTAATGAAAAACTGTTTTTT.

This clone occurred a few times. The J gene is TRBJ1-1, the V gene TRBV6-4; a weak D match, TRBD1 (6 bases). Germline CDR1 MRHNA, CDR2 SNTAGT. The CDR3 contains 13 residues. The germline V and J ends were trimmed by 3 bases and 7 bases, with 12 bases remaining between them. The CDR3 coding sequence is TGTGCCAGCAGTGAGAGGGTCAGGGGTGAAGCTTTCTTT. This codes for CASSERVRGEAFF.

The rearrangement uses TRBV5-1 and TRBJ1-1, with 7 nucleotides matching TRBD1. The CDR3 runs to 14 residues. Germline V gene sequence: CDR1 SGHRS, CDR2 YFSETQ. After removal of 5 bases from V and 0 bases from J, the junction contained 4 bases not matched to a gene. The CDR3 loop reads CASRGGTVNTEAFF. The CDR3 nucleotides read TGCGCCAGCAGAGGAGGGACAGTGAACACTGAAGCTTTCTTT.

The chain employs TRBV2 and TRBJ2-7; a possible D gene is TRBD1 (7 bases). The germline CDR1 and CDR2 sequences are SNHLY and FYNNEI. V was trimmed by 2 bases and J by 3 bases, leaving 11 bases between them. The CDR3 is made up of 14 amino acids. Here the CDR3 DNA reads TGTGCCAGCAGTGAACAGGGGGGCCTCTACGAGCAGTACTTC. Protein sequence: CASSEQGGLYEQYF.

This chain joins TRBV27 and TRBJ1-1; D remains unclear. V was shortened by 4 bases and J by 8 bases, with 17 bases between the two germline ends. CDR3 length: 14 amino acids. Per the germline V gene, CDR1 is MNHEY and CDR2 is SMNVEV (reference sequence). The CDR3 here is CASSSLTTHLEAFF. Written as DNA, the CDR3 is TGTGCCAGCAGTTCCCTGACTACGCATTTGGAAGCTTTCTTT.

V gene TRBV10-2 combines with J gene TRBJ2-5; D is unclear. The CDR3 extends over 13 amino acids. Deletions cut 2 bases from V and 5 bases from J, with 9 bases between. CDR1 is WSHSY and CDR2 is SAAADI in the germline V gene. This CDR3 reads CASSEAHGETQYF. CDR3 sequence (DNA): TGCGCCAGCAGTGAGGCGCACGGGGAGACCCAGTACTTC.

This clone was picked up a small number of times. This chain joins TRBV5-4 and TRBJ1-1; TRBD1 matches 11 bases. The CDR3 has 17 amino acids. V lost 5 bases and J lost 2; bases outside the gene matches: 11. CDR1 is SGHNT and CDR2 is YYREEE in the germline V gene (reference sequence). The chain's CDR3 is CASSYGRDRGFNTEAFF. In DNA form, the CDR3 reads TGTGCCAGCAGTTATGGCCGGGACAGGGGGTTTAACACTGAAGCTTTCTTT.

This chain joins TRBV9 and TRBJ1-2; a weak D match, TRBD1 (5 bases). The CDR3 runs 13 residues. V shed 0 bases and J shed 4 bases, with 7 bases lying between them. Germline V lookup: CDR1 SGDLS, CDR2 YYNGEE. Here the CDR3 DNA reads TGTGCCAGCAGCGTAGAGCAGGGCTATGGCTACACCTTC. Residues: CASSVEQGYGYTF. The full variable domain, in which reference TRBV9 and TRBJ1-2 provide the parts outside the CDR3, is DSGVTQTPKHLITATGQRVTLRCSPRSGDLSVYWYQQSLDQGLQFLIQYYNGEERAKGNILERFSAQQFPDLHSELNLSSLELGDSALYFCASSVEQGYGYTFGSGTRLTVV.

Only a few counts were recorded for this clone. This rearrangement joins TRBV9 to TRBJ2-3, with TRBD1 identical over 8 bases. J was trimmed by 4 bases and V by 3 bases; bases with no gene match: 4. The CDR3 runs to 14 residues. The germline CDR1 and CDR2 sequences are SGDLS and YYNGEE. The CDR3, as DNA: TGTGCCAGCAGCGAAAGGACAGGGCCAGATACGCAGTATTTT. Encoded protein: CASSERTGPDTQYF. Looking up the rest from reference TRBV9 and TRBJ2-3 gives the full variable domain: DSGVTQTPKHLITATGQRVTLRCSPRSGDLSVYWYQQSLDQGLQFLIQYYNGEERAKGNILERFSAQQFPDLHSELNLSSLELGDSALYFCASSERTGPDTQYFGPGTRLTVL.

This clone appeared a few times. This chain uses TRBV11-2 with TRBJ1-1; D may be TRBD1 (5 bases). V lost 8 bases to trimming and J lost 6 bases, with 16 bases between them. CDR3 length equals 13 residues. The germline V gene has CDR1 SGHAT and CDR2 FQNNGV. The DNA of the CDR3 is TGTGCCAGCTCCCTGGCGGGGGAAGCTGAAGCTTTCTTT. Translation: CASSLAGEAEAFF.

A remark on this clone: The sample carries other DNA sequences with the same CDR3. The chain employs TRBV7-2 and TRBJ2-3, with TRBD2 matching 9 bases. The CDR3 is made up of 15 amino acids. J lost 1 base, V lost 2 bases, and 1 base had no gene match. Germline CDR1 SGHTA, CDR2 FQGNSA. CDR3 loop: CASSLSGGRTDTQYF. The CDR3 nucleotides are TGTGCCAGCAGCTTAAGCGGGGGGCGCACAGATACGCAGTATTTT.

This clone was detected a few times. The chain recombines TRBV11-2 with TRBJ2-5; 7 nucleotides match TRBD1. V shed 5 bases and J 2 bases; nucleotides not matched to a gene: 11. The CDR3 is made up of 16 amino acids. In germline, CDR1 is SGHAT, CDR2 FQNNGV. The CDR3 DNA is TGTGCCAGCAGCCCGAAAACAGGGGTCCGTCAAGAGACCCAGTACTTC. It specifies CASSPKTGVRQETQYF.

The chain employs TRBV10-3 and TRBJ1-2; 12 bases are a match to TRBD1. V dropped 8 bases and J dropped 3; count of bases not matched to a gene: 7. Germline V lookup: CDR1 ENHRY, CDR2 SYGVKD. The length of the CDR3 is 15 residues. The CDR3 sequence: CAIAGGDRGHYGYTF. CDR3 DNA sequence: TGTGCCATCGCCGGAGGGGACAGGGGGCACTATGGCTACACCTTC.

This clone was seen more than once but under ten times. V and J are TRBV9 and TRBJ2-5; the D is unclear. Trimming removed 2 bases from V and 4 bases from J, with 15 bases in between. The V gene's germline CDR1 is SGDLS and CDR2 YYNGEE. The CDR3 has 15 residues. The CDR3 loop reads CASSVTPSWAETQYF. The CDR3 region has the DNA TGTGCCAGCAGCGTTACCCCCAGCTGGGCAGAGACCCAGTACTTC.

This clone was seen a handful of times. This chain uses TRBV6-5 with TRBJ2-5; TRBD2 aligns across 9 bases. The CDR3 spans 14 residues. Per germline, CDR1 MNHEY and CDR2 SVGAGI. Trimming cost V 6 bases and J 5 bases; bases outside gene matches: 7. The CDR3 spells CASSSGGTSETQYF. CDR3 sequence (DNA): TGTGCCAGCAGCAGCGGGGGGACCAGCGAGACCCAGTACTTC.

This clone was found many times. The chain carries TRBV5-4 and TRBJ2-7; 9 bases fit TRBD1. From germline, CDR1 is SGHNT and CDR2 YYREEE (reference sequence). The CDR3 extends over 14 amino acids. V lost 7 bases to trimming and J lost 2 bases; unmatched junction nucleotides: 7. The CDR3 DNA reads TGTGCCAGCGGGACAGGGCTGGCAGCCTACGAGCAGTACTTC. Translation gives CASGTGLAAYEQYF.

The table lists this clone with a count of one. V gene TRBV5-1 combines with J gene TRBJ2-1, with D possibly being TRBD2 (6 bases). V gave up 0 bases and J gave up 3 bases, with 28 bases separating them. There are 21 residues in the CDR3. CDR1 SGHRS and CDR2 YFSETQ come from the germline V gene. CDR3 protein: CASSLARGGIQLGDVYNEQFF. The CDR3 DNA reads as TGCGCCAGCAGCTTGGCCCGTGGGGGGATTCAGTTGGGGGACGTCTACAATGAGCAGTTCTTC.